This T cell receptor (beta chain) came from a study of blood T cells in healthy people across ages. The CDR3 covers 14 residues. Germline-derived CDR1 and CDR2 are DFQATT and SNEGSKA (reference sequence). The ends were cut back, 0 bases at V and 3 bases at J, with 12 bases in the middle. For the second PCR, which ran for about 7 to 11 cycles, a sample-barcoded 5' primer and a J-beta primer mix were used. In TCRdb, the 5' RACE reads were re-called with MiXCR into one record per CDR3 protein. The sample lists some 640,000 distinct CDR3 sequences, around 49% occurring once. This clonotype was recorded a few times.

The rearrangement links TRBV20-1 to TRBJ2-7, with D hard to call. The sample consisted of blood. This receptor was obtained from a woman in her sixties in good health. CDR3 amino acids: CSAREAGDFYEQYF. Written as DNA, the CDR3 is TGCAGTGCTAGAGAGGCAGGAGATTTCTACGAGCAGTACTTC.